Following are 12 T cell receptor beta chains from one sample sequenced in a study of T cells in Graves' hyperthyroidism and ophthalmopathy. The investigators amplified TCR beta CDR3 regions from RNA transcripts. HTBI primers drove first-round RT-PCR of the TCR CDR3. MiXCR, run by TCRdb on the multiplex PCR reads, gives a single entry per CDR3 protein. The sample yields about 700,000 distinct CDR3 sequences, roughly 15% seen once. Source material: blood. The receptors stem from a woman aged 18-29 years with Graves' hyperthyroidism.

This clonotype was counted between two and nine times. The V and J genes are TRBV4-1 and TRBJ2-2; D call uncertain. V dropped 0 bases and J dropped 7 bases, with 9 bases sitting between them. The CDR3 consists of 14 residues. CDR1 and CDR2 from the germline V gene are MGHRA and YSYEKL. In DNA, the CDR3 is TGCGCCAGCAGCCAAGATAAGCGATTCGGGGAGCTGTTTTTT. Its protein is CASSQDKRFGELFF.

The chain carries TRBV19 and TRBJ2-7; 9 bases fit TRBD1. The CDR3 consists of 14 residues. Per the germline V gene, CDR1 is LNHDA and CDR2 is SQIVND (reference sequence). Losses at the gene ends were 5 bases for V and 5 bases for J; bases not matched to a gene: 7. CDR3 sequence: CASSGTGRYHEQYF. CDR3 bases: TGTGCCAGTAGTGGGACAGGGAGGTATCACGAGCAGTACTTC.

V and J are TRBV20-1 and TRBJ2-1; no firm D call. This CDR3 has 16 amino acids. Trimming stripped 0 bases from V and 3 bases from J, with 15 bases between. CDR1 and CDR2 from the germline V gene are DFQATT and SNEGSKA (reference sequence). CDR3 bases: TGCAGTGCTAGAGAGGTCGGAACCAAATACTACAATGAGCAGTTCTTC. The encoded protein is CSAREVGTKYYNEQFF.

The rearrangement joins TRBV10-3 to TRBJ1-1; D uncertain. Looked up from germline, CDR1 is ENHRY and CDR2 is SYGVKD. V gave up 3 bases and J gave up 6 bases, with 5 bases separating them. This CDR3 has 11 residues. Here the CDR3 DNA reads TGTGCCATCAGTGAAACAGCTGAAGCTTTCTTT. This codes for CAISETAEAFF.

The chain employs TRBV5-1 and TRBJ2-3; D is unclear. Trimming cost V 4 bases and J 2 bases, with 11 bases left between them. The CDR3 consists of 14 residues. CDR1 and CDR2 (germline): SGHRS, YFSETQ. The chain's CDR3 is CASSVERATDTQYF. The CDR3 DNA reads TGCGCCAGCAGCGTCGAAAGGGCCACAGATACGCAGTATTTT.

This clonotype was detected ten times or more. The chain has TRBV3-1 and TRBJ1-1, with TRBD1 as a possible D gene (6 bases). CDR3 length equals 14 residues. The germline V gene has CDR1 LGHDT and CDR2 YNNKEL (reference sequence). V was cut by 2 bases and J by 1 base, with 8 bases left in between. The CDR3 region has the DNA TGTGCCAGCAGCCAACAGACAGGGAACACTGAAGCTTTCTTT. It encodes CASSQQTGNTEAFF.

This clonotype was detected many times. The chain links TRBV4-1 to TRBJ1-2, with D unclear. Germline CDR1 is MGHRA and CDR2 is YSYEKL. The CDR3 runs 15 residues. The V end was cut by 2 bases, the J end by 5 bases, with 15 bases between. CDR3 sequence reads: CASSQLRSGNYGYTF. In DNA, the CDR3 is TGCGCCAGCAGCCAACTTCGGAGCGGAAATTATGGCTACACCTTC.

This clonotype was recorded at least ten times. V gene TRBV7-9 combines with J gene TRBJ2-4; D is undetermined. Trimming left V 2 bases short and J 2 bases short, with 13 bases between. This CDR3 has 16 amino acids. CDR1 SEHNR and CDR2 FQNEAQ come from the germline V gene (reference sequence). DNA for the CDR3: TGTGCCAGCAGCTTATATCAGACCACGACCAAAAACATTCAGTACTTC. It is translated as CASSLYQTTTKNIQYF.

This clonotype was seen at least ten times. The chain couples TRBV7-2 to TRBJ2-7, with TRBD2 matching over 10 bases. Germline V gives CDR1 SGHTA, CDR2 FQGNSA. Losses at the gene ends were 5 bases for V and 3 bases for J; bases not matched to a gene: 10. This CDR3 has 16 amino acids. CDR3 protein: CASSLKVLAGDYEQYF. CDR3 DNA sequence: TGTGCCAGCAGCCTTAAGGTGCTAGCGGGAGACTACGAGCAGTACTTC.

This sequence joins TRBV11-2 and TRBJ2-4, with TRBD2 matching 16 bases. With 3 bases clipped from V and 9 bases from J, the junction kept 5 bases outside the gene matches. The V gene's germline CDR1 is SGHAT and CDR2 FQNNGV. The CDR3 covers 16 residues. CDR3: CASSLGLAGGGGIQYF. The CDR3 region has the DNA TGTGCCAGCAGCTTGGGACTAGCGGGAGGGGGAGGCATTCAGTACTTC.

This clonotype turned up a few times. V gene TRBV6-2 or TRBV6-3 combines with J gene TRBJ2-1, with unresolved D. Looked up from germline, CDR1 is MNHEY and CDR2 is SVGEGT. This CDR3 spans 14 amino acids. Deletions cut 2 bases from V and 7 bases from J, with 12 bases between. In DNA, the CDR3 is TGTGCCAGCAGTTACCCAGTATTTCGGAATGAGCAGTTCTTC. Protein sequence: CASSYPVFRNEQFF.

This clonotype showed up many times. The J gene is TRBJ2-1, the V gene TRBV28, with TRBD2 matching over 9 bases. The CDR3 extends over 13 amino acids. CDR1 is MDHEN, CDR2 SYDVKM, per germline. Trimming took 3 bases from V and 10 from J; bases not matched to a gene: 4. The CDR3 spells CASSFGGRGEQFF. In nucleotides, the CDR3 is TGTGCCAGCAGTTTCGGCGGGAGGGGGGAGCAGTTCTTC. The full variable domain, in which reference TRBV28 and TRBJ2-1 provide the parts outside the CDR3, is DVKVTQSSRYLVKRTGEKVFLECVQDMDHENMFWYRQDPGLGLRLIYFSYDVKMKEKGDIPEGYSVSREKKERFSLILESASTNQTSMYLCASSFGGRGEQFFGPGTRLTVL.